These 23 T cell receptor beta chains were sequenced from one sample in a study of cytomegalovirus exposure and HLA in healthy donors. Vbeta (60) and Jbeta (13) primers were used in the PCR. Produced via immunoSEQ multiplex PCR; TCRdb's table is partial and in-frame only. The sample yields about 160,000 clones, almost 80% seen once. Sequenced: PBMCs. These receptors were collected from a woman aged 50 to 60 in good health and CMV-seronegative.

The chain combines TRBV14 with TRBJ2-3, with D possibly matching TRBD2 (5 bases). V lost 6 bases to trimming and J lost 0 bases, with 13 bases between them. Germline V gene lookup returns CDR1 SGHDN and CDR2 FVKESK. This CDR3 is 15 amino acids long. The CDR3 DNA sequence: TGTGCCAGCAGGGACTTTAGATCTAGCACAGATACGCAGTATTTT. Protein product: CASRDFRSSTDTQYF.

The chain joins TRBV18 to TRBJ2-5; 10 bases agree with TRBD2. The CDR3 extends over 14 amino acids. The V and J ends lost 6 bases and 2 bases, in that order; junction bases with no gene match: 3. The germline CDR1 and CDR2 sequences are KGHSH and LQKENI. CDR3 bases: TGTGCCAGCTCGCAACTAGCGGGGCAAGAGACCCAGTACTTC. Protein product: CASSQLAGQETQYF.

A few counts support this clone. The V gene is TRBV7-2, the J gene TRBJ2-5; possible D gene TRBD1, 6 bases. CDR1 and CDR2 (germline): SGHTA, FQGNSA. Between the trimmed V and J ends, which lost 4 bases and 5 bases, there was a span of 11 bases. CDR3 length equals 13 residues. CDR3 in amino acids: CASSSRQEETQYF. CDR3 in DNA: TGTGCCAGCAGCTCCAGACAGGAGGAGACCCAGTACTTC.

The chain combines TRBV2 with TRBJ1-4; TRBD1 matches at 7 bases. CDR1 and CDR2 (germline): SNHLY, FYNNEI. CDR3 length equals 14 residues. V lost 6 bases, J lost 4 bases, and 5 bases stayed unmatched. CDR3 region: CASRSGTVNEKLFF. The CDR3 DNA sequence: TGTGCCAGCAGATCCGGGACAGTTAATGAAAAACTGTTTTTT. Full variable domain (missing parts from reference TRBV2 and TRBJ1-4): EPEVTQTPSHQVTQMGQEVILRCVPISNHLYFYWYRQILGQKVEFLVSFYNNEISEKSEIFDDQFSVERPDGSNFTLKIRSTKLEDSAMYFCASRSGTVNEKLFFGSGTQLSVL.

The rearrangement joins TRBV7-6 to TRBJ2-7; TRBD2 matches at 13 bases. With V trimmed by 3 bases and J by 4 bases, 9 bases remained unmatched. Germline V lookup: CDR1 SGHVS, CDR2 FNYEAQ. This CDR3 is built from 17 residues. The CDR3 loop reads CASSLGTSGVGLYEQYF. In DNA, the CDR3 is TGTGCCAGCAGCTTGGGGACTAGCGGGGTGGGGCTTTACGAGCAGTACTTC. The complete variable domain, with remaining parts taken from reference TRBV7-6 and TRBJ2-7, reads GAGVSQSPRYKVTKRGQDVALRCDPISGHVSLYWYRQALGQGPEFLTYFNYEAQQDKSGLPNDRFSAERPEGSISTLTIQRTEQRDSAMYRCASSLGTSGVGLYEQYFGPGTRLTVT.

V usage is TRBV30 and J usage is TRBJ1-1, with 10 nucleotides matching TRBD1. This CDR3 comprises 14 residues. Germline CDR1 is GTSNPN and CDR2 is SVGIG (reference sequence). The trim removed 8 bases at V and 4 bases at J, leaving 10 bases unmatched. The CDR3 region has the DNA TGTGCCCGGACCAGGGACAGGGGATCCACTGAAGCTTTCTTT. It translates to CARTRDRGSTEAFF.

The rearrangement links TRBV7-6 to TRBJ2-7; 12 bases map to TRBD2. The CDR3 runs 15 residues. Unmatched junction bases numbered 6, after V lost 5 bases and J lost 4 bases. In germline, CDR1 is SGHVS, CDR2 FNYEAQ. CDR3: CASSPRTSGVYEQYF. The CDR3 coding sequence is TGTGCCAGCAGCCCGAGGACTAGCGGGGTATACGAGCAGTACTTC.

This clone came up a few times. The V call is TRBV5-1, the J call TRBJ1-4; TRBD1 might be the D (5 bases). This CDR3 is built from 14 residues. Trimming stripped 0 bases from V and 5 bases from J, with 8 bases between. Germline-derived CDR1 and CDR2 are SGHRS and YFSETQ. As DNA, the CDR3 is TGCGCCAGCAGCTTGGTGCCAGGGAATGAAAAACTGTTTTTT. This sequence encodes CASSLVPGNEKLFF.

This chain uses TRBV5-1 with TRBJ2-1, with TRBD1 matching over 7 bases. Germline V gives CDR1 SGHRS, CDR2 YFSETQ. Trimming cost V 0 bases and J 5 bases; bases outside gene matches: 5. There are 15 residues in the CDR3. CDR3: CASSLGGRGNNEQFF. As DNA, the CDR3 is TGCGCCAGCAGCTTGGGGGGCAGGGGGAACAATGAGCAGTTCTTC.

The chain links TRBV28 to TRBJ2-5; maybe TRBD2 (5 bases). This CDR3 comprises 12 residues. Germline V lookup: CDR1 MDHEN, CDR2 SYDVKM. Trimming cost V 4 bases and J 7 bases, with 10 bases left between them. The CDR3 here is CASSSSRGTQYF. As DNA, the CDR3 is TGTGCCAGCAGTTCCTCCCGGGGGACCCAGTACTTC. The full variable domain, with the rest looked up from reference TRBV28 and TRBJ2-5, is DVKVTQSSRYLVKRTGEKVFLECVQDMDHENMFWYRQDPGLGLRLIYFSYDVKMKEKGDIPEGYSVSREKKERFSLILESASTNQTSMYLCASSSSRGTQYFGPGTRLLVL.

The rearrangement uses TRBV2 and TRBJ1-2; D might be TRBD1 (5 bases). The CDR3 is made up of 15 amino acids. The germline V and J ends were trimmed by 8 bases and 1 base, with 17 bases remaining between them. Germline values: CDR1 SNHLY, CDR2 FYNNEI. The chain's CDR3 is CASDLQGVGNYGYTF. The CDR3, as DNA: TGTGCCAGCGACCTTCAGGGTGTAGGTAACTATGGCTACACCTTC.

The chain links TRBV28 to TRBJ2-1, with 8 positions matching TRBD2. CDR1 MDHEN and CDR2 SYDVKM come from the germline V gene. The CDR3 covers 16 residues. V lost 5 bases and J lost 9; bases outside the gene matches: 15. In DNA form, the CDR3 reads TGTGCCAGCAGTGGCCCGGGGGGGAATCCCCGCGGTGAGCAGTTCTTC. Its protein product is CASSGPGGNPRGEQFF.

V is TRBV27 and J is TRBJ2-1, with 10 bases that match TRBD2. CDR3 length equals 16 residues. Germline lookup yields CDR1 MNHEY and CDR2 SMNVEV (reference sequence). The V and J ends lost 5 bases and 2 bases, in that order; junction bases with no gene match: 6. The CDR3 DNA is TGTGCCAGCAGTCCGAGGACTAGCGGTACCTACAATGAGCAGTTCTTC. This codes for CASSPRTSGTYNEQFF.

V usage is TRBV5-6 and J usage is TRBJ2-6, with D maybe TRBD1 (5 bases). Germline CDR1 is SGHDT and CDR2 is YYEEEE. V was trimmed by 3 bases and J by 0 bases, leaving 13 bases between them. The CDR3 length is 17 residues. CDR3 bases: TGTGCCAGCAGCTCTAAGGCAGGGCTCTCTGGGGCCAACGTCCTGACTTTC. Its translation: CASSSKAGLSGANVLTF.

The chain uses TRBV6-4 and TRBJ1-1, with TRBD1 matching over 9 bases. The V gene's germline CDR1 is MRHNA and CDR2 SNTAGT. J gave up 4 bases and V 2 bases, and 8 bases lay outside the gene matches. CDR3 length: 16 residues. CDR3 amino acids: CASSDTPQGAGTEAFF. In nucleotides, the CDR3 is TGTGCCAGCAGTGACACTCCACAGGGGGCGGGCACTGAAGCTTTCTTT.

The chain links TRBV6-6 to TRBJ1-5; D unresolved. The CDR3 totals 13 residues. In germline, CDR1 is MNHNY, CDR2 SVGAGI (reference sequence). The V and J ends lost 8 bases and 2 bases respectively, with 10 bases between them. The CDR3 nucleotides are TGTGCCAGCTCTGTATCGGGCAATCAGCCCCAGCATTTT. This translates into CASSVSGNQPQHF.

The chain has TRBV5-6 and TRBJ2-1; 7 nucleotides align to TRBD2. V trimming: 2 bases; J trimming: 9 bases; junction bases outside the gene matches: 8. Looked up from germline, CDR1 is SGHDT and CDR2 is YYEEEE. This CDR3 has 14 amino acids. CDR3 region: CASSFFRGSGEQFF. The CDR3 bases are TGTGCCAGCAGCTTTTTTCGCGGGAGCGGTGAGCAGTTCTTC.

The chain combines TRBV2 with TRBJ1-2; no clear D. Germline loops: CDR1 SNHLY, CDR2 FYNNEI. This CDR3 has 10 residues. The V and J ends lost 8 bases and 4 bases respectively, with 5 bases between them. The CDR3 region is CASHFYGYTF. DNA for the CDR3: TGTGCCAGCCATTTCTATGGCTACACCTTC.

V is TRBV30 and J is TRBJ2-1; 7 bases align to TRBD2. CDR1 and CDR2 (germline): GTSNPN, SVGIG (reference sequence). J lost 0 bases, V lost 6 bases, and 11 bases had no gene match. The CDR3 sequence is 16 residues long. The CDR3: CACKNLAASSYNEQFF. The CDR3 DNA is TGTGCCTGCAAAAATCTAGCGGCTAGCTCCTACAATGAGCAGTTCTTC.

This CDR3 reads CASSSTGHYSGNTIYF. CDR3 nucleotide sequence: TGTGCCAGCAGCTCCACGGGACATTACTCTGGAAACACCATATATTTT. The rearrangement links TRBV5-4 to TRBJ1-3; weak D call: TRBD1 (6 bases). V lost 3 bases and J lost 0, with 13 bases in between. The CDR3 has 16 residues. Germline CDR1 reads SGHNT; CDR2 reads YYREEE (reference sequence).

The V gene is TRBV6-5, the J gene TRBJ2-7, with 7 nucleotides matching TRBD1. The germline gives CDR1 MNHEY, CDR2 SVGAGI. The CDR3 consists of 15 residues. After removal of 4 bases from V and 0 bases from J, the junction contained 6 bases not matched to a gene. The CDR3 DNA is TGTGCCAGCAGTTTACGACAGGGCTTCTCCTACGAGCAGTACTTC. Its translation is CASSLRQGFSYEQYF.

This rearrangement joins TRBV28 to TRBJ1-2, with D tentatively TRBD1 (5 bases). CDR3 length: 14 amino acids. The ends were cut back, 5 bases at V and 4 bases at J, with 14 bases in the middle. Germline loops: CDR1 MDHEN, CDR2 SYDVKM. The CDR3 coding sequence is TGTGCCAGCAGTAATCCGGGACTCCTCTATGGCTACACCTTC. Residues: CASSNPGLLYGYTF.

This clone was recorded a few times. J is TRBJ1-6 and V is TRBV6-1; TRBD1 might be the D (6 bases). In germline, CDR1 is MNHNS, CDR2 SASEGT. V was trimmed by 6 bases and J by 7 bases, leaving 19 bases between them. The CDR3 consists of 16 residues. The CDR3 reads CASRESPWTVNSPLHF. Here the CDR3 DNA reads TGTGCCAGCAGAGAAAGCCCTTGGACAGTCAATTCACCCCTCCACTTT.